Detailed here is one T cell receptor beta chain. Its antigen is unknown. Per-base quality was not reported, and no clone a single base away is much larger than it. From cysteine to phenylalanine, the CDR3 is 18 amino acids long. Solely the CDR3 DNA is kept, with 54 bases framed from the first base. Via the germline V gene (reference sequence), CDR1 is WNHNN and CDR2 SYGVQD. From V the trimming removes 10 bases and from J it removes 3 bases, while the gene matches leave 17 bases of the junction unaccounted for. These data originate in a study of blood T cell repertoires in COVID-19 (TCRdb year 2020). Regarding the complete study: Collaborator samples came from the United States, Italy and Spain and covered acute and convalescent phases of COVID-19. Nearly every sample came with metadata listing a de-identified subject ID, COVID-19 status, age in years and sex. Where HLA class I and class II types were available, the types were taken from metadata supplied by the sample provider, not from assay-based typing. The samples were drawn from the first 160 participants of the ongoing ImmuneRACE study and from some 1,300 subjects provided by 6 global collaborators. The dataset comprised deeply sampled blood TCRbeta repertoires from subjects exposed to, actively infected with, or recovered from COVID-19. The repertoires were released in a freely available public database intended as a resource for research on the immune response to SARS-CoV-2. The material from the prospective study consisted of cDNA or gDNA derived from T cells, B-cell-depleted T cells, or PBMCs. General conclusions and limits of the study: Clinical and demographic metadata were provided uncurated, with the amount varying by source and participant.

TCRbeta CDR3 regions were amplified from genomic DNA by means of the immunoSEQ Assay, a bias-controlled multiplex PCR. In the authors' own workflow: The number of nucleated cells in each sample was estimated by amplification of reference gene primers within the assay. To quantify the absolute abundance of each unique TCRbeta CDR3 rearrangement, sequence reads were collapsed and filtered. For each sample, productive Simpson clonality was calculated as the square root of Simpson's diversity index over productive rearrangements. Here the immuneACCESS table is served through TCRdb, limited to in-frame sequences with V and J called. Missing clones are a known gap in these copies; in checked studies unresolved V genes cover under half, and the rest lacks a known reason. The D gene and trimming were derived from the DNA, and the V and J assignments and clone size from that table. In all, the sample holds fewer than 250,000 clones, and roughly 85% of those were seen once. The ten largest clones take up approximately 4.2% of the sample.

Enrolling through a virtual design, the prospective study's participants ranged in age from about 18 to 89 years and lived across some 23 United States geographic areas. To assign participants to cohorts, the prospective study relied on clinical history that participants themselves reported in a screening survey and a study questionnaire. Mobile phlebotomists in the prospective study collected whole blood, serum and a nasopharyngeal or oropharyngeal swab from every participant. Prospective study participants could optionally give additional blood draws and questionnaires over an approximately two-month period. Prospective study blood samples were shipped either frozen or at room temperature before DNA extraction.

The sample was PBMCs or T cells enriched from blood (not recorded which). The V gene is TRBV10-1 and the J gene is TRBJ2-3; the junction holds 12 bases that match TRBD2. The sequence derives from a woman aged 40 to 50 with acute COVID-19. The nucleotides read TGCGCCACCTCCCCTGGGGCTAGCGGGAGGGCCCTGACAGATACGCAGTATTTT. This codes for CATSPGASGRALTDTQYF.